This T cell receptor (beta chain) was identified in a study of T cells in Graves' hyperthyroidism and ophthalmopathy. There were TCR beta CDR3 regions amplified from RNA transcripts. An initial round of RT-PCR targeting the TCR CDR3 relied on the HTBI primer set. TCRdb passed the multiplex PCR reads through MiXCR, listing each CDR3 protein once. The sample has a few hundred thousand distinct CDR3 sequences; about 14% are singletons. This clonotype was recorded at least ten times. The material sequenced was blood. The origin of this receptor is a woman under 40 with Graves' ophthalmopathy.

The CDR3 bases are TGTGCCAGCAGTCCGGGGACAGGGGTAGGGGTCACTGAAGCTTTCTTT. Residues: CASSPGTGVGVTEAFF. V usage is TRBV12-3 or TRBV12-4 and J usage is TRBJ1-1; 10 nucleotides align to TRBD1. V lost 5 bases and J lost 4; bases outside the gene matches: 10. CDR3 size: 16 residues.